This TCR beta chain was captured in a study of blood T cells in healthy people across ages. Study observations and caveats: Per-million-T-cell TCR beta diversity fell roughly linearly with age. A greater number of naive CD4+ cells and higher diversity distinguished long-lived donors from aged donors.

As to this clonotype: The antigen remains unidentified.

Every donor provided approximately 10 milliliters of peripheral blood. RNA extraction gave at least 5.5 micrograms of total RNA per sample. The second PCR ran roughly 6 to 11 cycles with a sample-barcoded 5' primer and J-beta primers. A single record per CDR3 protein comes from TCRdb applying MiXCR to the 5' RACE reads. The sample has about 830,000 distinct CDR3 sequences, around 68% seen once. V shed 4 bases and J shed 5 bases, with 17 bases lying between them. This CDR3 has 15 amino acids. Per the germline V gene, CDR1 is SGHDT and CDR2 is YYEEEE. The chain links TRBV5-6 to TRBJ2-3, with TRBD2 as a possible D gene (6 bases). Sequencing used blood. The origin of this receptor is a man aged 30-40 years in good health. The CDR3 is CASSGGTGEVDTQYF. In nucleotides, the CDR3 is TGTGCCAGCAGCGGCGGGACGGGAGAGGTAGATACGCAGTATTTT.